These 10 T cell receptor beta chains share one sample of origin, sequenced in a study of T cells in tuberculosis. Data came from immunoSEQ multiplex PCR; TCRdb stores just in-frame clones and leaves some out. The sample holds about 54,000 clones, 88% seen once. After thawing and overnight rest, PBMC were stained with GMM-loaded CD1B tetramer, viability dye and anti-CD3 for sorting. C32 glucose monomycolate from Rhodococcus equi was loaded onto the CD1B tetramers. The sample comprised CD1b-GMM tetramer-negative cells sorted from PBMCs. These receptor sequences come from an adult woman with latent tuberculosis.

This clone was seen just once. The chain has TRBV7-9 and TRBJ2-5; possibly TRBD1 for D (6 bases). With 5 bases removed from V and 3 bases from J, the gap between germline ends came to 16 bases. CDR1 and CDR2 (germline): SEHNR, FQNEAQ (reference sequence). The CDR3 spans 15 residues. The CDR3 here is CASSPPISGEETQYF. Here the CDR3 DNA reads TGTGCCAGCAGCCCCCCAATCTCAGGGGAAGAGACCCAGTACTTC.

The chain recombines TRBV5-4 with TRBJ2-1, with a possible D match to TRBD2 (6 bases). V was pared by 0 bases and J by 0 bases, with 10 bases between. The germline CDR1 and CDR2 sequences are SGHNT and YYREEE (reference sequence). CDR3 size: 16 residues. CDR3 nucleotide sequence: TGTGCCAGCAGCTTGGGGGCGGGAAGCTCCTACAATGAGCAGTTCTTC. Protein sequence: CASSLGAGSSYNEQFF.

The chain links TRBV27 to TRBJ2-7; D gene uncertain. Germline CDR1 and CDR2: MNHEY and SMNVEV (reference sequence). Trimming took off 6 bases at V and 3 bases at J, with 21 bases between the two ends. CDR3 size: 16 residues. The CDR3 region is CASSSVATRLIYEQYF. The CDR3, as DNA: TGTGCCAGCAGCTCCGTAGCAACAAGGTTGATCTACGAGCAGTACTTC.

The CDR3 protein is CAWGQLNEQFF. The CDR3 region has the DNA TGTGCCTGGGGACAGTTGAATGAGCAGTTCTTC. The rearrangement joins TRBV30 to TRBJ2-1, with a possible D match to TRBD1 (6 bases). The CDR3 consists of 11 residues. Trimming left V 5 bases short and J 7 bases short, with 9 bases between. In germline, CDR1 is GTSNPN, CDR2 SVGIG (reference sequence).

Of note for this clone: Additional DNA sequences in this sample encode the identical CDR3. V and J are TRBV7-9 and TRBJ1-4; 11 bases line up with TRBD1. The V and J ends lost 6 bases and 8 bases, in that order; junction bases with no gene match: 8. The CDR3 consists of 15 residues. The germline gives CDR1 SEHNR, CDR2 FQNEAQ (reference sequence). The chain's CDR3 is CASRGTGGSWEKLFF. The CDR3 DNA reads TGTGCCAGCAGGGGGACAGGGGGATCTTGGGAAAAACTGTTTTTT.

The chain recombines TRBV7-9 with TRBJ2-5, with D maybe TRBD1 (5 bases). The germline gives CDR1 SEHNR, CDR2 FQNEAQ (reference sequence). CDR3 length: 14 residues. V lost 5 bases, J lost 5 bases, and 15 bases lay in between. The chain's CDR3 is CASSRLRSGETQYF. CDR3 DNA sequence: TGTGCCAGCAGCCGACTCCGCTCAGGGGAGACCCAGTACTTC.

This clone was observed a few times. CDR3 sequence (DNA): TGTGCCAGCAGCTTAGCGTCCGCGGGGGGGCAAGAGACCCAGTACTTC. Amino acids: CASSLASAGGQETQYF. The J gene is TRBJ2-5, the V gene TRBV7-2, with 9 bases fitting TRBD2. This CDR3 region has 16 residues. J was trimmed by 2 bases and V by 0 bases; bases with no gene match: 4. Germline V gene sequence: CDR1 SGHTA, CDR2 FQGNSA.

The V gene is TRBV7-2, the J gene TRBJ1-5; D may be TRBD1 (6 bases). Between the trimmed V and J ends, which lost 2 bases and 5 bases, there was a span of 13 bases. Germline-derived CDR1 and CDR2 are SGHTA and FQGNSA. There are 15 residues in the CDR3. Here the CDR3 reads CASSLSRRGHQPQHF. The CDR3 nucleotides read TGTGCCAGCAGCTTAAGTCGCAGGGGCCATCAGCCCCAGCATTTT.

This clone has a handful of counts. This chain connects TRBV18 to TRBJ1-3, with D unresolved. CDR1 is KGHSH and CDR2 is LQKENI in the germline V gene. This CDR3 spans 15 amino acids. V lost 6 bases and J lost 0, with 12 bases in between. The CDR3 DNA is TGTGCCAGCTCGTCAGGAACAGACTCTGGAAACACCATATATTTT. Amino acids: CASSSGTDSGNTIYF.

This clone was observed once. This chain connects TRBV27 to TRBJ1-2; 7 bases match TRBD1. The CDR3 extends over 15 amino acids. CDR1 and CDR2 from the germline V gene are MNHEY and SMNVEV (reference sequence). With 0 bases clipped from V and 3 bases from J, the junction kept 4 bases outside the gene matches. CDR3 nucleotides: TGTGCCAGCAGTTTATCCTTACAGGGGCACTATGGCTACACCTTC. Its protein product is CASSLSLQGHYGYTF.